The present T cell receptor beta chain was sequenced within a study of blood T cell repertoires in COVID-19. The study recruited people aged about 18 to 90 years across approximately 23 US areas. Generated by immunoSEQ multiplex PCR, the TCRdb table keeps only in-frame clones and is missing some. This sample carries a few hundred thousand clones, 80% to 90% of them seen once, and the ten largest clones take 1.1%. This clone was counted many times. V was trimmed by 2 bases and J by 4 bases, leaving 12 bases between them. CDR3 length: 14 amino acids. Germline CDR1 KGHSH, CDR2 LQKENI. Sequenced material: PBMCs or T cells enriched from blood (not recorded which). The chain links TRBV18 to TRBJ2-7, with D perhaps matching TRBD2 (5 bases). The source is a man aged 30 to 45 who had recovered from COVID-19. In nucleotides, the CDR3 is TGTGCCAGCTCACCAAGGACCGGGGAATACGAGCAGTACTTC. Residues: CASSPRTGEYEQYF.